This entry features one T cell receptor beta chain sequence. Its antigen is undetermined. This sample was taken from a study of early stage breast cancer tumors. CDR1 is MNHEY, CDR2 SMNVEV, per germline (reference sequence). This CDR3 contains 12 residues. Trimming took 11 bases from V and 0 from J, leaving 11 bases between them. TCRdb's table, derived via immunoSEQ multiplex PCR, lists solely in-frame clones and lacks some. Of 60,000 to 75,000 clones in the sample, 65% to 85% are singletons; the top ten hold approximately 4.5%. Study-level points and caveats: In about 90% of the 16 patients, blood comparison separated tumor from normal breast.

The chain uses TRBV27 and TRBJ2-7; tentatively, D is TRBD1 (6 bases). The TCR sequence derives from a person in their forties with breast cancer. The specimen was blood. CDR3 bases: TGTGCCGCAGGGGACACCTCCTACGAGCAGTACTTC. The encoded protein is CAAGDTSYEQYF.